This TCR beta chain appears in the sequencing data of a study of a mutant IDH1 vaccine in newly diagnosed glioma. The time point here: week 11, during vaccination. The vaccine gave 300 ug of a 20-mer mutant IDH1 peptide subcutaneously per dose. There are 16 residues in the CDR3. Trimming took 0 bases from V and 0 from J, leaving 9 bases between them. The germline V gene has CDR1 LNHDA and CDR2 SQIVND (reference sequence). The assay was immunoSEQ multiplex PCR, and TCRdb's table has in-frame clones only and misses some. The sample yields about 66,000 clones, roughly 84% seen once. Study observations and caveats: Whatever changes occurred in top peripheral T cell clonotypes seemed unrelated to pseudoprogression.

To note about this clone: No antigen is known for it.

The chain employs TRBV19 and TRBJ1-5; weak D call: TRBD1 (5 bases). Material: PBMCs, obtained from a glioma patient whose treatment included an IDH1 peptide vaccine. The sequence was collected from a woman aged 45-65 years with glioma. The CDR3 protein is CASSIDHQGSNQPQHF. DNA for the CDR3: TGTGCCAGTAGTATAGATCATCAGGGTAGCAATCAGCCCCAGCATTTT.